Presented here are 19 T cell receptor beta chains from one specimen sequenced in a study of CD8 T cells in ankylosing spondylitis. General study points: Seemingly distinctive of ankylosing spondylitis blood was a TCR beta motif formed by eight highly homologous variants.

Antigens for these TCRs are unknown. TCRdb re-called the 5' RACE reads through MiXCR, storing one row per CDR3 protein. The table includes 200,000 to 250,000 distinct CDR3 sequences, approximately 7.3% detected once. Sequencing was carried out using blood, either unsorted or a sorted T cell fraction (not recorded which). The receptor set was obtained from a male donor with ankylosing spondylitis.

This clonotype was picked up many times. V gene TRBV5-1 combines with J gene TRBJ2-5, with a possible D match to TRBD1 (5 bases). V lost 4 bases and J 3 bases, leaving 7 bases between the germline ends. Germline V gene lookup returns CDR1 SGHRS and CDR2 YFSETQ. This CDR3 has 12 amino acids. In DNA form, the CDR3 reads TGCGCCAGCAGCCAGGGTAAAGAGACCCAGTACTTC. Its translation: CASSQGKETQYF. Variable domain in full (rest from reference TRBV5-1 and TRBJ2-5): KAGVTQTPRYLIKTRGQQVTLSCSPISGHRSVSWYQQTPGQGLQFLFEYFSETQRNKGNFPGRFSGRQFSNSRSEMNVSTLELGDSALYLCASSQGKETQYFGPGTRLLVL.

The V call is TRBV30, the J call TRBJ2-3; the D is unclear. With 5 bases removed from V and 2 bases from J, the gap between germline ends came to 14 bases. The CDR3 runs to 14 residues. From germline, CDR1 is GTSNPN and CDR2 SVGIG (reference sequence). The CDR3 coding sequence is TGTGCCTGGGGAATAGACGGCTACACAGATACGCAGTATTTT. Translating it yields CAWGIDGYTDTQYF.

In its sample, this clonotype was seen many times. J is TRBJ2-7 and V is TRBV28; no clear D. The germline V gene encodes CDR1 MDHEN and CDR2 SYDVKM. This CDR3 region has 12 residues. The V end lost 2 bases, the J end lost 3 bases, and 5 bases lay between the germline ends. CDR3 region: CASSLRGYEQYF. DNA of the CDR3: TGTGCCAGCAGTTTACGTGGCTACGAGCAGTACTTC.

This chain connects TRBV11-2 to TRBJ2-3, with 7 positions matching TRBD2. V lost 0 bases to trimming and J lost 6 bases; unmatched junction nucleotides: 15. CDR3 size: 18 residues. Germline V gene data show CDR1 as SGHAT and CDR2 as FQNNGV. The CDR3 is CASSLDLAGAGLYDTQYF. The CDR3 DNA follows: TGTGCCAGCAGCTTAGATCTGGCCGGAGCGGGGCTATATGATACGCAGTATTTT. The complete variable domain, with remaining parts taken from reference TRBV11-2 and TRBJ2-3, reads EAGVAQSPRYKIIEKRQSVAFWCNPISGHATLYWYQQILGQGPKLLIQFQNNGVVDDSQLPKDRFSAERLKGVDSTLKIQPAKLEDSAVYLCASSLDLAGAGLYDTQYFGPGTRLTVL.

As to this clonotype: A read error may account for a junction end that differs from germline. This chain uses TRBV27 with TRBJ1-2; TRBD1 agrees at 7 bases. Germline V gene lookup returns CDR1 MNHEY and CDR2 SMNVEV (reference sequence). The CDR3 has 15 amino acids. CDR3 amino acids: CASGFDREANYGYTF. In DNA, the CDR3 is TGTGCCAGCGGTTTTGACAGGGAAGCTAACTATGGCTACACCTTC.

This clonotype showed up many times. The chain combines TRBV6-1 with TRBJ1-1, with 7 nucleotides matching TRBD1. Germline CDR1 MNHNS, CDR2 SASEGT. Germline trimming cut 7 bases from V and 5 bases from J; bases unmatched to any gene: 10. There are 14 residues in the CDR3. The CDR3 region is CASISTGAGTEAFF. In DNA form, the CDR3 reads TGTGCCAGCATCTCAACAGGGGCGGGTACTGAAGCTTTCTTT.

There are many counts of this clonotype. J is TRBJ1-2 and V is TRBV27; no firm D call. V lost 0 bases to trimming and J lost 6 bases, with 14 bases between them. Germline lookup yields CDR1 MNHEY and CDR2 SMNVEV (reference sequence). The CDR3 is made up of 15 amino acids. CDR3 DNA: TGTGCCAGCAGTTTATCGATAGAGGGCCGGAATGGCTACACCTTC. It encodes CASSLSIEGRNGYTF.

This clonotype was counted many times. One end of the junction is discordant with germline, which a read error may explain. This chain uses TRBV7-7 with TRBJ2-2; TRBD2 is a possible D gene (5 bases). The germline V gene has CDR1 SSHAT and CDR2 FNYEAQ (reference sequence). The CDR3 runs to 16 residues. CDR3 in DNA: TGTGCTAGCAGCTTAGGGAGAGGGCCAAGTGCCGGGGAGCTGTTTTTT. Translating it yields CASSLGRGPSAGELFF.

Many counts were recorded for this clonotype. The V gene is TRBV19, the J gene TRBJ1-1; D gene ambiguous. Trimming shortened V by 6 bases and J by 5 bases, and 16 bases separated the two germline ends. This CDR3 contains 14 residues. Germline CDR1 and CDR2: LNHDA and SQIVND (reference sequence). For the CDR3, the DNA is TGTGCCAGTAGGACCGGCTCGGGGTGGACTGAAGCTTTCTTT. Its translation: CASRTGSGWTEAFF.

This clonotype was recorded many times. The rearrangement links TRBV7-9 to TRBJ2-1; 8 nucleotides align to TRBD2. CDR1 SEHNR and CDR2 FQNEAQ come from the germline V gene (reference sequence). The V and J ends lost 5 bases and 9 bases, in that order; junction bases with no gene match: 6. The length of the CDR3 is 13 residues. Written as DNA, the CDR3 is TGTGCCAGCAGCCCGGGGGGGAGTCCTGAGCAGTTCTTC. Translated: CASSPGGSPEQFF.

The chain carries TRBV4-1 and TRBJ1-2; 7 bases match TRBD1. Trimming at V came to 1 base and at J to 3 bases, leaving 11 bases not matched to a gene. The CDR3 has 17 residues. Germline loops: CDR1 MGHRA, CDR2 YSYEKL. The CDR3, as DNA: TGCGCCAGCAGCCAAGTGGGATGGACAGGCGCCGACTATGGCTACACCTTC. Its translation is CASSQVGWTGADYGYTF.

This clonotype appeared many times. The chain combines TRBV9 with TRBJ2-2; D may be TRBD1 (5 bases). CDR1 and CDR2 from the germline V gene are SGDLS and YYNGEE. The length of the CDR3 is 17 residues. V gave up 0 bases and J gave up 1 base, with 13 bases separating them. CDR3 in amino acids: CASSVGGWTLNTGELFF. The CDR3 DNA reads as TGTGCCAGCAGCGTAGGTGGGTGGACATTGAACACCGGGGAGCTGTTTTTT.

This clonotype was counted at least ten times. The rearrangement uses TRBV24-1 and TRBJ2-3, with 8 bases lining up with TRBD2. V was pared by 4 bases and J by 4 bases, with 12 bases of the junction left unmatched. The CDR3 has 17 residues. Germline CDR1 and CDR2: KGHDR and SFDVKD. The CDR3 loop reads CATSETRLAYRADTQYF. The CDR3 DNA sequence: TGTGCCACCAGTGAGACAAGACTAGCGTATAGGGCAGATACGCAGTATTTT.

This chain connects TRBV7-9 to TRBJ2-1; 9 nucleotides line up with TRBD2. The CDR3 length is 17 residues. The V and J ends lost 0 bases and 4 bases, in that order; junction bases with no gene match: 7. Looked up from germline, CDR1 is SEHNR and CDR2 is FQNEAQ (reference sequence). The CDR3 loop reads CASSLARRLAEYNEQFF. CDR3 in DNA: TGTGCCAGCAGCTTAGCGCGTAGACTAGCGGAATACAATGAGCAGTTCTTC. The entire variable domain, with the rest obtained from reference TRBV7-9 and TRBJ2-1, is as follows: DTGVSQNPRHKITKRGQNVTFRCDPISEHNRLYWYRQTLGQGPEFLTYFQNEAQLEKSRLLSDRFSAERPKGSFSTLEIQRTEQGDSAMYLCASSLARRLAEYNEQFFGPGTRLTVL.

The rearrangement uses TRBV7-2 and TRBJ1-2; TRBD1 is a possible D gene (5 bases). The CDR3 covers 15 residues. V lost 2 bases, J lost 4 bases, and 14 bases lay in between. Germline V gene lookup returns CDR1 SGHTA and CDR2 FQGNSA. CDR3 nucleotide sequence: TGTGCCAGCAGCTTACTTCCGGGACTGAGCTATGGCTACACCTTC. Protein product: CASSLLPGLSYGYTF.

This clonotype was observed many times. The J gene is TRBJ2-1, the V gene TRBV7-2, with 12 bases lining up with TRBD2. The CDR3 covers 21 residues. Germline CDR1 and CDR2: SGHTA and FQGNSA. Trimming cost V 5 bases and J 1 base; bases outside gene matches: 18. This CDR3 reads CASSPVPQGLAGGGSYNEQFF. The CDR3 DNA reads TGTGCCAGCAGCCCGGTCCCCCAGGGCCTAGCGGGAGGGGGGTCCTACAATGAGCAGTTCTTC.

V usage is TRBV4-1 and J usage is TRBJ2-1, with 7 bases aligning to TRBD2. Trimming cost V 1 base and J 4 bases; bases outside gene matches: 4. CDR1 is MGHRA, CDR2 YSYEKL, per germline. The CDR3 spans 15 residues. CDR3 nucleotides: TGCGCCAGCAGCCAAGGGGAGGGCCTATACAATGAGCAGTTCTTC. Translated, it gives CASSQGEGLYNEQFF.

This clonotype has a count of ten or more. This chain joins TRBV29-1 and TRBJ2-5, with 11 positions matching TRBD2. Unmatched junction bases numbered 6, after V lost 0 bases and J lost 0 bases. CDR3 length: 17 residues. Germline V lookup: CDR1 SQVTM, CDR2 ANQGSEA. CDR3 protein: CSVEDWSSGRNQETQYF. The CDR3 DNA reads TGCAGCGTTGAAGATTGGTCTAGCGGGAGGAACCAAGAGACCCAGTACTTC.

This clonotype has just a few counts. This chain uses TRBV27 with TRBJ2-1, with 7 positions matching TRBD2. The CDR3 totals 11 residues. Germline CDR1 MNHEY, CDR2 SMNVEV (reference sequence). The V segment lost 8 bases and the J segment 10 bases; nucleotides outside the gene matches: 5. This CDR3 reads CASSGGTEQFF. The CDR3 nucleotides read TGTGCCAGCTCGGGAGGCACAGAGCAGTTCTTC.